The TCR beta chain described here comes from a study of vaccination and CD4 T cells after COVID-19. TCRdb fed the PCR reads into MiXCR, producing one record per CDR3 protein. The table shows tens of thousands of distinct CDR3 sequences, with roughly 50% occurring only once. About this clonotype itself: Antigen specificity is unknown.

The time point here: late sampling 161 to 241 days after vaccination in three convalescent patients. Study-wide results and limits: When vaccine-specific clones from convalescent patients were examined, 304 of 307 were spike mono-reactive. Only relatively few convalescent patients were studied, and early post-infection timepoints were not analyzed. For convalescent patients, a median 86.3% of reactive clones surfaced exclusively after vaccination.

There are 15 residues in the CDR3. Trimming shortened V by 4 bases and J by 2 bases, and 13 bases separated the two germline ends. Germline V lookup: CDR1 MNHEY, CDR2 SMNVEV (reference sequence). The chain employs TRBV27 and TRBJ2-3; D is unresolved. This specimen was CD4+ T cells from blood, taken about 7 months after SARS-CoV-2 vaccination. This sequence originates from a human donor who had recovered from COVID-19. DNA for the CDR3: TGTGCCAGCAGTTCCCCCAGACACTTCACAGATACGCAGTATTTT. Translation gives CASSSPRHFTDTQYF.